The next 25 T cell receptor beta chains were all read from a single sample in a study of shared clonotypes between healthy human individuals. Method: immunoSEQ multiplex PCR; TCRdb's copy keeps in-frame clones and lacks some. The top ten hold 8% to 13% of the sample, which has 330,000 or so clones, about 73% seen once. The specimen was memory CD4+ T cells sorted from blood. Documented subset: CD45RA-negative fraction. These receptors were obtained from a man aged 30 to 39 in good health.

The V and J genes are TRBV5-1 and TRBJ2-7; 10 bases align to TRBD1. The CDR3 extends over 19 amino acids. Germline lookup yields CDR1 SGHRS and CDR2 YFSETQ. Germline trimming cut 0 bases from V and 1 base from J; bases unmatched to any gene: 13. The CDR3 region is CASSLGPGQGEWASYEQYF. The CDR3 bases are TGCGCCAGCAGCTTGGGTCCCGGACAGGGGGAATGGGCGTCCTACGAGCAGTACTTC.

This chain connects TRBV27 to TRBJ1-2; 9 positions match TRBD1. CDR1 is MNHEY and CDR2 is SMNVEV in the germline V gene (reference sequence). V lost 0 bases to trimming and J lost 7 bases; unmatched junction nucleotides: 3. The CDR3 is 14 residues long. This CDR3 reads CASSLSVQGAGYTF. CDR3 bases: TGTGCCAGCAGTTTATCGGTACAGGGGGCTGGCTACACCTTC.

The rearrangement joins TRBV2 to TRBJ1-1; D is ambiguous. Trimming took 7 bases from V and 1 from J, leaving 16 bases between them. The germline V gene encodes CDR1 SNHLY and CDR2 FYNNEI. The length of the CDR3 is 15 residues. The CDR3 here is CASTERGLTNTEAFF. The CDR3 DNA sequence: TGTGCCAGCACAGAACGTGGTTTGACGAACACTGAAGCTTTCTTT.

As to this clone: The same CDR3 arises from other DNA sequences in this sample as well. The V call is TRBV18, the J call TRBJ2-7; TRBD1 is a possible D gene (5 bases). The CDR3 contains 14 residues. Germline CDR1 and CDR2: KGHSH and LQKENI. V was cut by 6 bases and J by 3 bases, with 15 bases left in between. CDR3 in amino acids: CASSSGQKFYEQYF. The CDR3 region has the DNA TGTGCCAGCTCTTCTGGACAAAAATTCTACGAGCAGTACTTC.

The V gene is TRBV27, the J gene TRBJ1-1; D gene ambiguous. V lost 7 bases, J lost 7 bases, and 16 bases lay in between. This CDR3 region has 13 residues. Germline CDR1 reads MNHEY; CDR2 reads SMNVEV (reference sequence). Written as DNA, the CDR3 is TGTGCCAGCAAAAGGACGAAGTACTTTGAAGCTTTCTTT. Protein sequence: CASKRTKYFEAFF.

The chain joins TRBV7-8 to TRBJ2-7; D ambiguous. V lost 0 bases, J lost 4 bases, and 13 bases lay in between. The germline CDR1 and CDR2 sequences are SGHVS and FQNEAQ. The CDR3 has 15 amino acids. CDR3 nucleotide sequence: TGTGCCAGCAGCTTAGCGGCCACTGGCGAATACGAGCAGTACTTC. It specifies CASSLAATGEYEQYF.

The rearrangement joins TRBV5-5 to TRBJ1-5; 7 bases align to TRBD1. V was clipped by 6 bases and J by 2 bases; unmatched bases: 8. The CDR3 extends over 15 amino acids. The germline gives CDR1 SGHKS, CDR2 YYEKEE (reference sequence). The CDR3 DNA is TGTGCCAGCACCCTAACCGGGACAGGCAATCAGCCCCAGCATTTT. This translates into CASTLTGTGNQPQHF.

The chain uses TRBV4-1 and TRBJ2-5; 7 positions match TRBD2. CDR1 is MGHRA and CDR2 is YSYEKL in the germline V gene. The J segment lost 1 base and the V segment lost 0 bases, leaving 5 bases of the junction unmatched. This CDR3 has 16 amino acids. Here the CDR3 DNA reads TGCGCCAGCAGCCAAGAGCCTGGGGGGGGCCAAGAGACCCAGTACTTC. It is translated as CASSQEPGGGQETQYF.

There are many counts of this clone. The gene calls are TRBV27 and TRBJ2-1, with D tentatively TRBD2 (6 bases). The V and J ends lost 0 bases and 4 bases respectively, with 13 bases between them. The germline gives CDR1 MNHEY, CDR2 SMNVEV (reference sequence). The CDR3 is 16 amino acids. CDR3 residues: CASSLSGTGNYNEQFF. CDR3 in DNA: TGTGCCAGCAGTTTATCGGGGACTGGAAATTACAATGAGCAGTTCTTC.

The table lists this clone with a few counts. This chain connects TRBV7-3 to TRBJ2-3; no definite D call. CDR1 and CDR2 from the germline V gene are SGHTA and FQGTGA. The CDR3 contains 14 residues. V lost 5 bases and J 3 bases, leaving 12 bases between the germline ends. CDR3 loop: CASSKDGETDTQYF. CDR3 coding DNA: TGTGCCAGCAGCAAAGATGGGGAAACAGATACGCAGTATTTT.

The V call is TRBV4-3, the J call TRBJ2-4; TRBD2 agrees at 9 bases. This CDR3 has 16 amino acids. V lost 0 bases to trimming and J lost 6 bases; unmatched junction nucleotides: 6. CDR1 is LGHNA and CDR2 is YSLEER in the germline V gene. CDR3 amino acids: CASSQEFGLAPNIQYF. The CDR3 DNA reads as TGCGCCAGCAGCCAAGAGTTTGGACTAGCGCCAAACATTCAGTACTTC.

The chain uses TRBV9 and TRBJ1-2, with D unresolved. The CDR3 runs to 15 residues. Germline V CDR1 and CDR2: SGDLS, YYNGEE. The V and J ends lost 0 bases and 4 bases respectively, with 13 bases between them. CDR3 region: CASSVAPWDTYGYTF. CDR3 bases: TGTGCCAGCAGCGTAGCTCCCTGGGATACCTATGGCTACACCTTC.

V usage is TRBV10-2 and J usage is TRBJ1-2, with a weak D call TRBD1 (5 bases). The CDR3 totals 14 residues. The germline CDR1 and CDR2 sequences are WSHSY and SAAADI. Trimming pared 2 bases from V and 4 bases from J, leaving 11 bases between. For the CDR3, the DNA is TGCGCCAGCAGTGAGGACAGAGCAACCTATGGCTACACCTTC. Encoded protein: CASSEDRATYGYTF.

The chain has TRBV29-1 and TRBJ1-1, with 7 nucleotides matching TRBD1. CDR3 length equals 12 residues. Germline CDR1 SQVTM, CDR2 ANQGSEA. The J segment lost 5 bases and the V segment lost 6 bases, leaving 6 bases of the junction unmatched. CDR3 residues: CSVVGRGTEAFF. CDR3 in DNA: TGCAGCGTGGTGGGCAGGGGGACTGAAGCTTTCTTT.

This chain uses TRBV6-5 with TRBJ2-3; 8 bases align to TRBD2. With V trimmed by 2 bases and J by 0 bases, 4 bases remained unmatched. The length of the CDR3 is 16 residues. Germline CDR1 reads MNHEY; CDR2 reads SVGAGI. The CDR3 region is CASSYSGGRSTDTQYF. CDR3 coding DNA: TGTGCCAGCAGTTACAGCGGCGGGAGGAGCACAGATACGCAGTATTTT.

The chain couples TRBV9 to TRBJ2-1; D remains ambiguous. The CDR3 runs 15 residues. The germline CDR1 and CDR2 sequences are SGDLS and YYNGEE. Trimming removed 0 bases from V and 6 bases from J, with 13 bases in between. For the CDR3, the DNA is TGTGCCAGCAGCGTAGAGGGTTTAGTTTTCAATGAGCAGTTCTTC. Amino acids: CASSVEGLVFNEQFF.

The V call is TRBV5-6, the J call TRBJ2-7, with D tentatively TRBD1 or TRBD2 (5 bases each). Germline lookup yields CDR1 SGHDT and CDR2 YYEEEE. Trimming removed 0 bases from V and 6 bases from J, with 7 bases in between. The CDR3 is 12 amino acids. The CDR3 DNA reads TGTGCCAGCAGCTTGGGGGGGTTCGAGCAGTACTTC. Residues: CASSLGGFEQYF.

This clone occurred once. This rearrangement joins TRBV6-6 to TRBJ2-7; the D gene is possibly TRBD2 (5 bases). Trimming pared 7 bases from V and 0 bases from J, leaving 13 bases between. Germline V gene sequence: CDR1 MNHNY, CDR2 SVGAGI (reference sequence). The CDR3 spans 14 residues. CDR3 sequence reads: CASTEREYSYEQYF. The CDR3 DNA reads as TGTGCCAGCACCGAGAGGGAATACTCCTACGAGCAGTACTTC.

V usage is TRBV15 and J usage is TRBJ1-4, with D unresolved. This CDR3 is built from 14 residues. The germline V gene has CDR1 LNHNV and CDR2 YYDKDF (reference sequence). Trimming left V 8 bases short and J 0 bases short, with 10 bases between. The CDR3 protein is CATASGTTNEKLFF. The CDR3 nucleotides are TGTGCCACCGCTAGCGGAACAACTAATGAAAAACTGTTTTTT.

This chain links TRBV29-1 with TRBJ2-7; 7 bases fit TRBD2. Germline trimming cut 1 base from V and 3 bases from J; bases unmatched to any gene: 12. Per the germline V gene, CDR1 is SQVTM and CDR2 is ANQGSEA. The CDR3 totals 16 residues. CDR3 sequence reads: CSVEGNYPSGFYEQYF. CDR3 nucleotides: TGCAGCGTTGAAGGCAATTATCCTAGCGGATTCTACGAGCAGTACTTC.

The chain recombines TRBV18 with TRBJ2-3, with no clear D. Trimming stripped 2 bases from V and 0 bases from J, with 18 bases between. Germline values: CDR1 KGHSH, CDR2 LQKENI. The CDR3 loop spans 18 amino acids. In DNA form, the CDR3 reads TGTGCCAGCTCACCAGAGTCACGTAGACAAGCTAGCACAGATACGCAGTATTTT. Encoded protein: CASSPESRRQASTDTQYF.

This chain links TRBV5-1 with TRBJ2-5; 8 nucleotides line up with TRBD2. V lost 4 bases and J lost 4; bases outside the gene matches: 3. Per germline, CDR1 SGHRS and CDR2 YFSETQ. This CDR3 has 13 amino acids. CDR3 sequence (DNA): TGCGCCAGCAGCACAGGACTAGCAGAGACCCAGTACTTC. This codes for CASSTGLAETQYF. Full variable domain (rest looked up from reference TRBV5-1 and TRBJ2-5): KAGVTQTPRYLIKTRGQQVTLSCSPISGHRSVSWYQQTPGQGLQFLFEYFSETQRNKGNFPGRFSGRQFSNSRSEMNVSTLELGDSALYLCASSTGLAETQYFGPGTRLLVL.

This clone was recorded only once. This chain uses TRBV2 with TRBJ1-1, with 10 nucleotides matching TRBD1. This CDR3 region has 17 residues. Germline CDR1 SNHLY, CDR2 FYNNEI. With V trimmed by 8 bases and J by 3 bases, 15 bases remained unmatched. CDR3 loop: CASAPGQGISGDTEAFF. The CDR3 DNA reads TGTGCCAGCGCCCCGGGACAGGGGATCTCAGGGGACACTGAAGCTTTCTTT.

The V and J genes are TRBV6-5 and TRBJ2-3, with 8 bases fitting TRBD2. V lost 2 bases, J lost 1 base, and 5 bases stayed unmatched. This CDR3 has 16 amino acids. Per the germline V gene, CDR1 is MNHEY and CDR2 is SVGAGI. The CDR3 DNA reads TGTGCCAGCAGTTACATAGGACTAGCAGGCACAGATACGCAGTATTTT. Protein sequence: CASSYIGLAGTDTQYF.

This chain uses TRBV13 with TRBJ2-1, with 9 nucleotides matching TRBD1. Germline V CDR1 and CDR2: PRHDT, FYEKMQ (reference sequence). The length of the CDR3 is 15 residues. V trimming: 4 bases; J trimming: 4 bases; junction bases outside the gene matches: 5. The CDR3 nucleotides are TGTGCCAGCAGCTCTGGACAGGGGCGGTACAATGAGCAGTTCTTC. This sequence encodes CASSSGQGRYNEQFF. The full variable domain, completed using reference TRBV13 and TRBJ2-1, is AAGVIQSPRHLIKEKRETATLKCYPIPRHDTVYWYQQGPGQDPQFLISFYEKMQSDKGSIPDRFSAQQFSDYHSELNMSSLELGDSALYFCASSSGQGRYNEQFFGPGTRLTVL.